What follows is one T cell receptor beta chain and its context. No antigen is known for it. Sequencing was performed with immunoSEQ multiplex PCR; in TCRdb, only in-frame clones are kept and a portion is missing. Among 100,000 to 130,000 clones listed, roughly 90% were seen once. This entry comes from a study of T cell responses to AZD1222 COVID-19 vaccine. General observations from the study: There were repertoire samples only from the period after the peak T cell response. Increases in Spike-specific TCR breadth and depth were seen after two AZD1222 doses. Close to half of all spike-specific TCRs reportedly target regions of the variants that are unmutated. Females outnumbered males among donors, who were mostly white British; clonal diversity was possibly underestimated.

V was shortened by 7 bases and J by 4 bases, with 23 bases between the two germline ends. Germline V CDR1 and CDR2: LNHDA, SQIVND (reference sequence). The CDR3 spans 17 residues. The sequence was collected from an adult in good health. This sequence joins TRBV19 and TRBJ2-1, with D perhaps matching TRBD2 (7 bases). Sequenced here: peripheral blood, sampled on day 0 of AZD1222 vaccination. The CDR3 region has the DNA TGTGCCAGTATTCCTAGCGCAGCGGGACACGTTTACAATGAGCAGTTCTTC. Its translation: CASIPSAAGHVYNEQFF.